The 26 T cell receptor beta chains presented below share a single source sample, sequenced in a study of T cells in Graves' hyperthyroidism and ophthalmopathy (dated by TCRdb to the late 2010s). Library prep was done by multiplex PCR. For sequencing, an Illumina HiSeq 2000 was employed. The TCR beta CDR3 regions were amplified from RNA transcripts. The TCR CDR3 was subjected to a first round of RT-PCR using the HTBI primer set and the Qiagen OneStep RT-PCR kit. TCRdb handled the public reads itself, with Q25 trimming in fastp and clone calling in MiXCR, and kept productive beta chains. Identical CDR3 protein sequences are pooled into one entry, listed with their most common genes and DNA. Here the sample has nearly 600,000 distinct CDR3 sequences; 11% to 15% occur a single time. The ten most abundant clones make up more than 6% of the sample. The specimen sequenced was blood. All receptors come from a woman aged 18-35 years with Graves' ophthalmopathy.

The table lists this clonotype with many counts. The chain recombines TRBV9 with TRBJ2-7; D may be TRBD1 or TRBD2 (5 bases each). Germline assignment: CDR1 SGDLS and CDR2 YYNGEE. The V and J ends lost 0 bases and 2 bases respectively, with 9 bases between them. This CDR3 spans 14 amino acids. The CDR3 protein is CASSVGGTPYEQYF. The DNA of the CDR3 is TGTGCCAGCAGCGTAGGAGGGACCCCCTACGAGCAGTACTTC.

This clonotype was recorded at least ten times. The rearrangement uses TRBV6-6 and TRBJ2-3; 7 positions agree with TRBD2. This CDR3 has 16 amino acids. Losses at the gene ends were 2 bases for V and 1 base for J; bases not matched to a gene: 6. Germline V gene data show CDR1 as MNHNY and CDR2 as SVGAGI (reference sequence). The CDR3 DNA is TGTGCCAGCAGTTACGATGCGGGAGTGGGCACAGATACGCAGTATTTT. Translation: CASSYDAGVGTDTQYF.

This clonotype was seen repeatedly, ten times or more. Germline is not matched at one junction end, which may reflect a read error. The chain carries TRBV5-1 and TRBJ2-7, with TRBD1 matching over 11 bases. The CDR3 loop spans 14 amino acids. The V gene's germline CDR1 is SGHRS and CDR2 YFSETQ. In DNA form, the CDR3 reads TGTGCCAGCAGTTTAGGGGACAGGGGGTACGAGCAGTACTTC. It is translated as CASSLGDRGYEQYF.

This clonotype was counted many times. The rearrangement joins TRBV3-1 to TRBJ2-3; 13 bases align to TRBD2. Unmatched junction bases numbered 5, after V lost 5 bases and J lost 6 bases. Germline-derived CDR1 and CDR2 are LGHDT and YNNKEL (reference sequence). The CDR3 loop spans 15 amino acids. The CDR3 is CASSLLAGGLDTQYF. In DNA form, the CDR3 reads TGTGCCAGCAGCTTACTAGCGGGAGGGTTGGATACGCAGTATTTT.

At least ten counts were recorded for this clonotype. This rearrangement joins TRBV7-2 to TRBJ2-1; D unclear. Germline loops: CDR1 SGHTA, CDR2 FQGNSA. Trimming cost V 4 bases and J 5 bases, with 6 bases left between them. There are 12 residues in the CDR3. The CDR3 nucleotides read TGTGCCAGCAGCTCCTCAAACAATGAGCAGTTCTTC. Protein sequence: CASSSSNNEQFF.

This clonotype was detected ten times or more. The CDR3 loop reads CASSSPGGNQPQHF. CDR3 DNA sequence: TGTGCCAGCAGTTCCCCCGGGGGCAATCAGCCCCAGCATTTT. The chain uses TRBV28 and TRBJ1-5, with unresolved D. The germline CDR1 and CDR2 sequences are MDHEN and SYDVKM. V was pared by 4 bases and J by 2 bases, with 9 bases between. The CDR3 is made up of 14 amino acids. Based on the CDR3 plus reference TRBV28 and TRBJ1-5, the full variable domain is DVKVTQSSRYLVKRTGEKVFLECVQDMDHENMFWYRQDPGLGLRLIYFSYDVKMKEKGDIPEGYSVSREKKERFSLILESASTNQTSMYLCASSSPGGNQPQHFGDGTRLSIL.

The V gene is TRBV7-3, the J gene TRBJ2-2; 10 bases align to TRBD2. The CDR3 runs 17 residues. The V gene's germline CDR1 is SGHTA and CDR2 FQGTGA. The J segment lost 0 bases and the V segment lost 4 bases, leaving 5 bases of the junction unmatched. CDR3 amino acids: CASSSPSGRANTGELFF. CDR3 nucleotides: TGTGCCAGCAGCTCACCCAGCGGGAGGGCGAACACCGGGGAGCTGTTTTTT.

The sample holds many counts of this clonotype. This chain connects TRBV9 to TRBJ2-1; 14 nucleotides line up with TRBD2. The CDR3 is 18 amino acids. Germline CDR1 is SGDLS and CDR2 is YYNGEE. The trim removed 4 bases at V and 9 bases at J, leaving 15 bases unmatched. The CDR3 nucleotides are TGTGCCAGCAGCTCCCGGCCCGGGACTAGCGGGAGTGATGGTGAGCAGTTCTTC. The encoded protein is CASSSRPGTSGSDGEQFF.

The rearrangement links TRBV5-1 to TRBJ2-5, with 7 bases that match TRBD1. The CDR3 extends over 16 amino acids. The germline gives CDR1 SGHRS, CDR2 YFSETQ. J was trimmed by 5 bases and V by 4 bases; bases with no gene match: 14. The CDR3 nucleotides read TGCGCCAGCAGCACCGACCACAGGGGTGTATGGGAGACCCAGTACTTC. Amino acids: CASSTDHRGVWETQYF.

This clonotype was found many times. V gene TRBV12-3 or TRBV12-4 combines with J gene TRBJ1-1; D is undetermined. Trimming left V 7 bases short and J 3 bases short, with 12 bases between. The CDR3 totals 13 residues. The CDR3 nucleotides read TGTGCCAGCAACTTAAAAGGGTACACTGAAGCTTTCTTT. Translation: CASNLKGYTEAFF.

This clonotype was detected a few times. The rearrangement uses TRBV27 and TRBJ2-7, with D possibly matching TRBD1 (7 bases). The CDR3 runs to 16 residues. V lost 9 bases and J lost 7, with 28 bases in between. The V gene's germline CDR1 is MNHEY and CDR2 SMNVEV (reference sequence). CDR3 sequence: CARLRDRPFGGREQYF. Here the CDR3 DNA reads TGTGCCAGACTCCGGGACAGACCATTTGGAGGGCGGGAGCAGTACTTC.

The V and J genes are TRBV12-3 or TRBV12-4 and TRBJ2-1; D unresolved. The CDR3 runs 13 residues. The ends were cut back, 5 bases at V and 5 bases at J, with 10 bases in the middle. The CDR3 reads CASSLQKDNEQFF. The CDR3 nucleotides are TGTGCCAGCAGTCTGCAGAAGGACAATGAGCAGTTCTTC.

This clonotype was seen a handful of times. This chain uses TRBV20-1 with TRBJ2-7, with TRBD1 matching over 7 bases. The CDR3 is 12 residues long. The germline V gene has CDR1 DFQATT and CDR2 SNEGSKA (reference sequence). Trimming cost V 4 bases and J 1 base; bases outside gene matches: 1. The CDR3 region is CSAKDRSYEQYF. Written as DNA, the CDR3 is TGCAGTGCTAAGGACAGGTCCTACGAGCAGTACTTC.

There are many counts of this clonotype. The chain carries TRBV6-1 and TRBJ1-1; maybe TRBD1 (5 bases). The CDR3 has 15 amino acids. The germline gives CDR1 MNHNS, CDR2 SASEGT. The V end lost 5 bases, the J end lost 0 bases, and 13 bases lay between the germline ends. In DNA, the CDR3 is TGTGCCAGCAGTCCCGGGACCTTCATGAACACTGAAGCTTTCTTT. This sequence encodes CASSPGTFMNTEAFF.

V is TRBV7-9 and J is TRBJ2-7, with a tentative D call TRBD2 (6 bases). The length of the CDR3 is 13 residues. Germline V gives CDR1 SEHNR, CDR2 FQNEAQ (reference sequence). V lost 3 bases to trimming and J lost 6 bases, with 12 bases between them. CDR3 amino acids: CASSLGGVSEQYF. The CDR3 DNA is TGTGCCAGCAGCTTGGGGGGAGTATCCGAGCAGTACTTC.

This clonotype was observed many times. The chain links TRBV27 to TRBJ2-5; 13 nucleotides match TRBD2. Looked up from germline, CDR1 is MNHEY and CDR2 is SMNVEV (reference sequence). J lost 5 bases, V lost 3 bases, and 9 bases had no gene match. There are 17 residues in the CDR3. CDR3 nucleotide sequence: TGTGCCAGCAGTTTTAGTAGACTAGCGGGAGGAAGGGAGACCCAGTACTTC. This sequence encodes CASSFSRLAGGRETQYF.

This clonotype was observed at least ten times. CDR3 loop: CSAPYRSGAAAGGYTF. The CDR3 nucleotides are TGCAGTGCTCCGTACCGTTCGGGGGCCGCAGCGGGGGGCTACACCTTC. V usage is TRBV20-1 and J usage is TRBJ1-2, with a weak D call TRBD1 (6 bases). Trimming left V 5 bases short and J 8 bases short, with 27 bases between. This CDR3 region has 16 residues. CDR1 and CDR2 from the germline V gene are DFQATT and SNEGSKA (reference sequence).

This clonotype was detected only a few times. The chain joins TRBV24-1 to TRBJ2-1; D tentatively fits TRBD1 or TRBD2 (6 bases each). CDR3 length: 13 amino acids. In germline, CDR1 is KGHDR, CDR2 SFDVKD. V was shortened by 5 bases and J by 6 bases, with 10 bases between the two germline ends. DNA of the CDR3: TGTGCCACCAGTGCGGAGGGGGGCAATGAGCAGTTCTTC. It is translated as CATSAEGGNEQFF.

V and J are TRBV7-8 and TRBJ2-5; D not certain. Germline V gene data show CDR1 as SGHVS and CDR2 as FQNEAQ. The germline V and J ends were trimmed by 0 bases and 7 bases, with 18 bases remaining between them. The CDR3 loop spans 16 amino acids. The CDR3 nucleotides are TGTGCCAGCAGCTTAGCGCCACAAGGCCAGTTGTGGACCCAGTACTTC. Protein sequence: CASSLAPQGQLWTQYF. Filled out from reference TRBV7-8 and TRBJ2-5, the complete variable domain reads GAGVSQSPRYKVAKRGQDVALRCDPISGHVSLFWYQQALGQGPEFLTYFQNEAQLDKSGLPSDRFFAERPEGSVSTLKIQRTQQEDSAVYLCASSLAPQGQLWTQYFGPGTRLLVL.

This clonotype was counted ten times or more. CDR3 bases: TGTGCCAGCAGCCCCGAGGGACTAGCGGGAGTAGAGACCCAGTACTTC. This codes for CASSPEGLAGVETQYF. The chain is built from TRBV13 and TRBJ2-5, with 14 nucleotides matching TRBD2. The CDR3 loop spans 16 amino acids. Germline loops: CDR1 PRHDT, CDR2 FYEKMQ (reference sequence). The trim removed 5 bases at V and 4 bases at J, leaving 6 bases unmatched.

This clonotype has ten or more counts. The CDR3 coding sequence is TGTGCCAGCAGCCCTAGAGCGGGACCTTCTACGGATACGCAGTATTTT. Translating gives CASSPRAGPSTDTQYF. The rearrangement links TRBV7-8 to TRBJ2-3; 7 bases are shared with TRBD2. Germline V lookup: CDR1 SGHVS, CDR2 FQNEAQ. The CDR3 runs 16 residues. J was trimmed by 6 bases and V by 5 bases; bases with no gene match: 14.

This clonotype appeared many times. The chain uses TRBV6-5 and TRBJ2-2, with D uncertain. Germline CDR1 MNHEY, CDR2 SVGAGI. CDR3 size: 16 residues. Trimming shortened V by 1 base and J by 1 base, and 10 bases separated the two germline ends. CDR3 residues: CASSYFFTVNTGELFF. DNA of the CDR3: TGTGCCAGCAGTTACTTCTTCACAGTGAACACCGGGGAGCTGTTTTTT.

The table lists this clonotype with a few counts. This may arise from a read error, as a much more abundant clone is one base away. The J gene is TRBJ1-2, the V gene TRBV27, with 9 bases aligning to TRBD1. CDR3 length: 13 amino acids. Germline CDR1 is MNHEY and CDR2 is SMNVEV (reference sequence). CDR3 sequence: CTSSRTGVDGYTF. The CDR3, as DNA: TGTACCAGCAGTCGGACAGGGGTCGACGGCTACACCTTC.

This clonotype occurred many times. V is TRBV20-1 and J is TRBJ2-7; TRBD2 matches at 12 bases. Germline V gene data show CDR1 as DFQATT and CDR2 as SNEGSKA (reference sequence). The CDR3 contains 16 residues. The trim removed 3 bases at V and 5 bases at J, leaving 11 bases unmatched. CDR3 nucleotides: TGCAGTGCTAGCAAAAGTAGGACTAGCGGGATCAACGAGCAGTACTTC. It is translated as CSASKSRTSGINEQYF.

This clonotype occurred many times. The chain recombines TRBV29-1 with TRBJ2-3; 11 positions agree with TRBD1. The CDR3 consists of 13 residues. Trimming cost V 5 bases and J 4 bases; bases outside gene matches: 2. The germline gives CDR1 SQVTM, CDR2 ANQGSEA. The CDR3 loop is CSVWTGGADTQYF. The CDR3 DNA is TGCAGCGTTTGGACAGGGGGCGCAGATACGCAGTATTTT.

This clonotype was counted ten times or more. CDR3 amino acids: CASSPDGLSQTLFKETQYF. In DNA, the CDR3 is TGTGCCAGCAGCCCAGACGGACTAAGCCAAACTTTGTTTAAAGAGACCCAGTACTTC. The J gene is TRBJ2-5, the V gene TRBV7-9; TRBD2 might be the D (6 bases). This CDR3 comprises 19 residues. V shed 5 bases and J shed 3 bases, with 28 bases lying between them. CDR1 is SEHNR, CDR2 FQNEAQ, per germline (reference sequence).